The clone carrying this TCR beta chain was found a few times. The antigen remains undetermined. Without exception, sorted populations had purity beyond 98%. Between the trimmed V and J ends, which lost 4 bases and 0 bases, there was a span of 14 bases. This CDR3 contains 16 residues. Germline CDR1 and CDR2: SGHTA and FQGNSA. The sample belongs to a study of beta chain features in type 1 diabetes. For the study at large: The samples had around 98 million sorted cells examined in all. General study results and limits: VDJ junctions from patients with type 1 diabetes contained fewer insertions and more deletions.

The study reverse transcribed the entire isolated RNA, so it sequenced expressed TCRB transcripts. Repertoires were generated with immunoSEQ multiplex PCR, while TCRdb's copy carries only in-frame clones and drops some. The profile covers about 220,000 clones, with about a tenth appearing a single time and 1% to 1.5% taken by the ten largest. Material: central memory CD4+ T cells from blood. The TCR sequence derives from a man aged 18 to 29 in good health. The V call is TRBV7-2, the J call TRBJ2-3; tentatively, D is TRBD1 (6 bases). The CDR3 bases are TGTGCCAGCAGCTCCGTGGACAGAGTTAGCACAGATACGCAGTATTTT. Translation: CASSSVDRVSTDTQYF.